The rows below give T cell receptor beta chains drawn from one sample of a study of memory CD4+ T cells and cytomegalovirus serostatus. Assay used: immunoSEQ multiplex PCR; TCRdb lists only in-frame clones, some missing. Of about 61,000 clones listed, 82% are singletons. The sequenced sample was memory CD4+ T cells from blood. Every receptor here comes from an adult in good health and CMV-seronegative. CDR3s include the opening cysteine and the closing phenylalanine or tryptophan. D genes are given only for firm matches. Clone size is given for some rows only: seen once, a few or many times, or a class if the clone is expanded.

j_call d_call clone_size v_call cdr3_nt cdr3_aa
TRBJ2-5 - - TRBV7-6 TGTGCCAGCAGCCCTCTTGGGGGGACGATCCAAGAGACCCAGTACTTC CASSPLGGTIQETQYF
TRBJ1-5 TRBD1 - TRBV7-2 TGTGCCAGCAGCGGCGGGACAGGGGTTTTCAATCAGCCCCAGCATTTT CASSGGTGVFNQPQHF
TRBJ1-2 - - TRBV2 TGTGCCAGCAGCCGACAGGACTATGGCTACACCTTC CASSRQDYGYTF
TRBJ2-5 - - TRBV4-1 TGCGCCAGCAGCCAAGAGGGACCATCCGGAGAGACCCAGTACTTC CASSQEGPSGETQYF
TRBJ2-2 - - TRBV9 TGTGCCAGCAAATCAGGGGCCACCGGGGAGCTGTTTTTT CASKSGATGELFF
TRBJ2-2 - - TRBV19 TGTGCCAGTAGTACACGACAGGCTACCGGGGAGCTGTTTTTT CASSTRQATGELFF
TRBJ2-7 - - TRBV12-2 TGTGCAAGTCGCTTAAGCTCAGGGGCCCCCTACGAGCAGTACTTC CASRLSSGAPYEQYF
TRBJ2-1 TRBD2 - TRBV16 TGTGCCAGCAGCCCGGTTGCGGGAGCGAGGAACAATGAGCAGTTCTTC CASSPVAGARNNEQFF
TRBJ2-4 - - TRBV6-6 TGTGCCAGCAGCCCAGGGGGAGGGGTCAAAAACATTCAGTACTTC CASSPGGGVKNIQYF
TRBJ2-7 - - TRBV7-8 TGTGCCAGCAGCTTAGTCCGGGTCGAGCAGTACTTC CASSLVRVEQYF
TRBJ2-1 TRBD2 - TRBV6-4 TGTGCCAGCAGGGCCTCACTAGCGGGCGAGCCCCCGGCGCAGTTCTTC CASRASLAGEPPAQFF
TRBJ1-5 TRBD1 - TRBV4-1 TGCGCCAGCAGCCAAGATTTGGGGACAGGGGCAAGGCAGCCCCAGCATTTT CASSQDLGTGARQPQHF
TRBJ2-3 - - TRBV9 TGTGCCAGCAGCGTAGGGGGTGGCTACACAGATACGCAGTATTTT CASSVGGGYTDTQYF
TRBJ2-7 TRBD1 - TRBV19 TGTGCCAGTAGTGGCGACAGGGTTGACAACGAGCAGTACTTC CASSGDRVDNEQYF
TRBJ2-3 - - TRBV6-1 TGTGCCAGCAGTGAGAGCGGTTTCACAGATACGCAGTATTTT CASSESGFTDTQYF
TRBJ2-1 - - TRBV7-9 TGTGCCAGCAGCTTAGCCCTTGCGGGGGCCGGCAATGAGCAGTTCTTC CASSLALAGAGNEQFF
TRBJ1-5 - - TRBV27 TGTGCCAGCAGTCCGGGACCCTATCAGCCCCAGCATTTT CASSPGPYQPQHF
TRBJ1-3 - - TRBV12-5 TGTGCTAGTGGAATTGTCCGGGGACTCCAACAACCCAGATCTGGAAACACCATATATTTT CASGIVRGLQQPRSGNTIYF
TRBJ1-1 - once TRBV19 TGTGCCAGTAGTTTCTCAGCCTCAGCCCTTGAAGCTTTCTTT CASSFSASALEAFF
TRBJ2-1 TRBD2 few TRBV5-1 TGCGCCAGCAGCTCTAGCGGATACGCCTACAATGAGCAGTTCTTC CASSSSGYAYNEQFF
TRBJ2-1 - - TRBV6-1 TGTGCCAGCAGTGAAGAATGGATCAGGGCCAGACCAAACAATGAGCAGTTCTTC CASSEEWIRARPNNEQFF
TRBJ2-1 TRBD2 - TRBV5-5 TGTGCCAGCGGGGCTAGCGGCGCCTACAATGAGCAGTTCTTC CASGASGAYNEQFF
TRBJ2-1 - few TRBV7-3 TGTGCCAGCAGCTTAGGGTTAACGAATGAGCAGTTCTTC CASSLGLTNEQFF
TRBJ2-5 - - TRBV4-2 TGTGCCAGCAGGACGGAAGTGGCTGGGGGGGAGACCCAGTACTTC CASRTEVAGGETQYF